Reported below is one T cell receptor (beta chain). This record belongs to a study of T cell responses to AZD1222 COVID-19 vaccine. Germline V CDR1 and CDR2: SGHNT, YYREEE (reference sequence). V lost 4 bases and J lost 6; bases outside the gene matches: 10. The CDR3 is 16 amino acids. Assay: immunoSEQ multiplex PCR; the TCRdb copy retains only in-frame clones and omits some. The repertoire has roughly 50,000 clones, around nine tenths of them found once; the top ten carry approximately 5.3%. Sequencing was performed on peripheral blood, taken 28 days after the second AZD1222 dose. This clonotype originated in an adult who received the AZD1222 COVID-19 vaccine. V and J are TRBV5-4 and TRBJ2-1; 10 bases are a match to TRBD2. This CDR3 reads CASSDSTSGLFNEQFF. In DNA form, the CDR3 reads TGTGCCAGCAGCGATTCGACTAGCGGGCTTTTCAATGAGCAGTTCTTC.